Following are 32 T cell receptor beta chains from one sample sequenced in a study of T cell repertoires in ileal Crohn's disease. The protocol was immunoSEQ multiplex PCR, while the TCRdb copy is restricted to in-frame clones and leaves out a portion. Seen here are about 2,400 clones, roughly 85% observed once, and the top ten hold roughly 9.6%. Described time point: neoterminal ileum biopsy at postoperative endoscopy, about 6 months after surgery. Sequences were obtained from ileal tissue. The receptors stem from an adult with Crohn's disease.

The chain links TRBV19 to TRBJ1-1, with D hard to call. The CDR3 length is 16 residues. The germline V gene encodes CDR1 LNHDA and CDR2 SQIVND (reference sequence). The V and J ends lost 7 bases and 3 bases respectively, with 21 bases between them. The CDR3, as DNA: TGTGCCAGTATTGCAATCGATCATCATCGGGACACTGAAGCTTTCTTT. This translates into CASIAIDHHRDTEAFF.

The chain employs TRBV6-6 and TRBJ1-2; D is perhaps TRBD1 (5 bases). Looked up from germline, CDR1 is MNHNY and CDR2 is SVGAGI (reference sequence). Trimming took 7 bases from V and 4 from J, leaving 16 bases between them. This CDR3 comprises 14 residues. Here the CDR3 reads CASKQGAGIYGYTF. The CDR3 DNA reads TGTGCCAGCAAGCAGGGCGCAGGGATCTATGGCTACACCTTC.

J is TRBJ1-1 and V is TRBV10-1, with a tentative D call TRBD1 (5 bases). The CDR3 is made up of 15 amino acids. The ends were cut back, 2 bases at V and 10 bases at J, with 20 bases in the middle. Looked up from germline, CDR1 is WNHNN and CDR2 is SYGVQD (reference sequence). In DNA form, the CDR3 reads TGCGCCAGCAGTGAGAAGAGGGCAGGGCTAAGGAGAGCTTTCTTT. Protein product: CASSEKRAGLRRAFF.

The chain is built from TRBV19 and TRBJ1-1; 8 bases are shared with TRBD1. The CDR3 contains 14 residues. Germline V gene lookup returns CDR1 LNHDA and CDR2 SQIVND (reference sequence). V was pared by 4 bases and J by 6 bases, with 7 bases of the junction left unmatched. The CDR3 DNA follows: TGTGCCAGTAGTAGACAGGGGACTTCTTCTGAAGCTTTCTTT. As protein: CASSRQGTSSEAFF.

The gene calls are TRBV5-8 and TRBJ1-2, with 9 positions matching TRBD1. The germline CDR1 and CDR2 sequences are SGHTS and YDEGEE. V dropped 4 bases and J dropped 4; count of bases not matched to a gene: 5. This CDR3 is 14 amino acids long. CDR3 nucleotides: TGTGCCAGCAGCCCGGGACAGGGAGGCTATGGCTACACCTTC. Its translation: CASSPGQGGYGYTF.

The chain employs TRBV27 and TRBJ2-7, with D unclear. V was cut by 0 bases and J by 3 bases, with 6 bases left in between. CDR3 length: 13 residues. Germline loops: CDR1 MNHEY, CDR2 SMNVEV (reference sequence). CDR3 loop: CASSLSPFYEQYF. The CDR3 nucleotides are TGTGCCAGCAGTTTATCTCCTTTCTACGAGCAGTACTTC.

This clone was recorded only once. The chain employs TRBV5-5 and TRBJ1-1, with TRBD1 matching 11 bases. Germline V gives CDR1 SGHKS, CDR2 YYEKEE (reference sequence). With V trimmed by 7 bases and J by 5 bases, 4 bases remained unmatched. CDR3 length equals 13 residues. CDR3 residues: CASDRDRGTEAFF. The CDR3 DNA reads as TGTGCCAGCGACCGGGACAGGGGGACTGAAGCTTTCTTT. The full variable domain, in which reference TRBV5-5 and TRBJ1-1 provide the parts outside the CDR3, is DAGVTQSPTHLIKTRGQQVTLRCSPISGHKSVSWYQQVLGQGPQFIFQYYEKEERGRGNFPDRFSARQFPNYSSELNVNALLLGDSALYLCASDRDRGTEAFFGQGTRLTVV.

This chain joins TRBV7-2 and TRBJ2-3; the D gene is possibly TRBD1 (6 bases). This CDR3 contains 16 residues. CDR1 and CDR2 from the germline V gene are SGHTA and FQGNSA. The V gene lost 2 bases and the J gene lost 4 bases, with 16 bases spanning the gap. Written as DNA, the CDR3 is TGTGCCAGCAGCTTAAGTGTCAGGGGTTCCGCAGATACGCAGTATTTT. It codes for CASSLSVRGSADTQYF.

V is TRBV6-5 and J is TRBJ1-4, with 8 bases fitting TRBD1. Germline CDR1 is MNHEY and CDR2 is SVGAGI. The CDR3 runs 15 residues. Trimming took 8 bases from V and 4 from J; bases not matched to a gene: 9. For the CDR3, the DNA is TGTGCCAGCCGCGAAGTCGGACAGGGTAATGAAAAACTGTTTTTT. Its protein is CASREVGQGNEKLFF.

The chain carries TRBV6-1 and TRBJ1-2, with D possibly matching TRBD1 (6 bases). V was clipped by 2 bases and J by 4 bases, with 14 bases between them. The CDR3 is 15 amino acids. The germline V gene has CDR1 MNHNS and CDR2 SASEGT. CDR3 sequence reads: CASSENRVRAYGYTF. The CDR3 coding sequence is TGTGCCAGCAGTGAAAACAGGGTTCGGGCCTATGGCTACACCTTC.

CDR3 in DNA: TGTGCCAGCAGCTTAGACCCCCCGGGGCGGGCTAATGAAAAACTGTTTTTT. It is translated as CASSLDPPGRANEKLFF. The rearrangement uses TRBV11-2 and TRBJ1-4; D is perhaps TRBD1 (5 bases). The V gene lost 0 bases and the J gene lost 3 bases, with 14 bases spanning the gap. The V gene's germline CDR1 is SGHAT and CDR2 FQNNGV. The CDR3 is 17 residues long.

The CDR3 coding sequence is TGTGCCAGCAGCTCCGCGCCGGTACGGGAGCAGTTCTTC. Translating gives CASSSAPVREQFF. This sequence joins TRBV6-5 and TRBJ2-1; no reliable D call. Germline assignment: CDR1 MNHEY and CDR2 SVGAGI. This CDR3 is 13 amino acids long. V was pared by 6 bases and J by 10 bases, with 16 bases between.

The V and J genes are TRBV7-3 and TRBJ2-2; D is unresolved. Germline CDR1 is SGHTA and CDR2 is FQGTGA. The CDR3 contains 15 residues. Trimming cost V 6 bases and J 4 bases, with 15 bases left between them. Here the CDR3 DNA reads TGTGCCAGCAGTCTAGGGTCATCAAGCACCGGGGAGCTGTTTTTT. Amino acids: CASSLGSSSTGELFF.

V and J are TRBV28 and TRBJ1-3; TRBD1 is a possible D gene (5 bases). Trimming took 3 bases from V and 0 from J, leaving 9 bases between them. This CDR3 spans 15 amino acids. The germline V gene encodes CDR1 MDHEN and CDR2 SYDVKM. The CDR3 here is CASSLDTSSGNTIYF. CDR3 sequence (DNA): TGTGCCAGCAGTTTGGACACCAGCTCTGGAAACACCATATATTTT.

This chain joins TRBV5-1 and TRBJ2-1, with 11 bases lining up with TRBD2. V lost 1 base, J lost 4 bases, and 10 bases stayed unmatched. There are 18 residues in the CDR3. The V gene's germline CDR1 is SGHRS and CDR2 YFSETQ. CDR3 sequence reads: CASSLLGLAGGPYNEQFF. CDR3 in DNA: TGCGCCAGCAGCTTGTTGGGCCTAGCGGGGGGTCCTTACAATGAGCAGTTCTTC.

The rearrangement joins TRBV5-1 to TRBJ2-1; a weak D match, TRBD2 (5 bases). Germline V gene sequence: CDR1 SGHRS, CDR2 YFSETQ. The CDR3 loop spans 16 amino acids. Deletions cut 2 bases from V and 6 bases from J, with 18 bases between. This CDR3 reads CASSLITPSRGNEQFF. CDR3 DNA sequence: TGCGCCAGCAGCTTAATTACCCCTTCCCGGGGCAATGAGCAGTTCTTC.

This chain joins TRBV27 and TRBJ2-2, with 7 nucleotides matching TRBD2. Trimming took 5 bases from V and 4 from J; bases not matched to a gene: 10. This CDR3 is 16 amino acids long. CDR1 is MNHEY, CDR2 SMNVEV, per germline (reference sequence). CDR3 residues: CASSALRSGVTGELFF. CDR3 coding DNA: TGTGCCAGCAGTGCGTTGAGGAGCGGGGTCACCGGGGAGCTGTTTTTT.

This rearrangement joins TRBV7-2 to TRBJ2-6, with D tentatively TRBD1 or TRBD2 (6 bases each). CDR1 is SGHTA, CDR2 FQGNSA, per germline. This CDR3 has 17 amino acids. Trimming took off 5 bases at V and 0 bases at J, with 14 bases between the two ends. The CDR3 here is CASSAPWGASGANVLTF. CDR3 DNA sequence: TGTGCCAGCAGCGCCCCCTGGGGGGCCTCTGGGGCCAACGTCCTGACTTTC.

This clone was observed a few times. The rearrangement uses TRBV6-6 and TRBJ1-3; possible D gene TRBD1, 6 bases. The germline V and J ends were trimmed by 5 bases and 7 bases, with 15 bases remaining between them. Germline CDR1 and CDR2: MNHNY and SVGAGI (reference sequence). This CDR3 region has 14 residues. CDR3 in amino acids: CASSGTDSGNTIYF. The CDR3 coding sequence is TGTGCCAGCAGTGGAACGGACAGTGGGAACACCATATATTTT.

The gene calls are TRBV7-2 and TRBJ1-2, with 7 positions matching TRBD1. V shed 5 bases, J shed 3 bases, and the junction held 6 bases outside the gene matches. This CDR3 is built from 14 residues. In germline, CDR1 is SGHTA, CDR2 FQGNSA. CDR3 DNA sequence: TGTGCCAGCAGCAAAAACAGGGGTGACTATGGCTACACCTTC. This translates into CASSKNRGDYGYTF.

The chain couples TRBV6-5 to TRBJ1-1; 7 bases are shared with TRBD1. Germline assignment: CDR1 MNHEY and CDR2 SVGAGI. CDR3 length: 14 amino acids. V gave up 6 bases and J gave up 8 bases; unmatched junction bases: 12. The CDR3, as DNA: TGTGCCAGCAGCCTAAACCGGGACAGCGGAGAAGCTTTCTTT. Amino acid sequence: CASSLNRDSGEAFF.

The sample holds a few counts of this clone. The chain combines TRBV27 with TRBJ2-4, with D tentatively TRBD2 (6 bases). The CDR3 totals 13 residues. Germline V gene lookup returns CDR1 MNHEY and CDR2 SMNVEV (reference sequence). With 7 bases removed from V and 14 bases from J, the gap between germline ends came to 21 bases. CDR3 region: CASTGGNGAKEYF. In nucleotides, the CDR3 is TGTGCCAGCACTGGAGGGAACGGGGCAAAAGAGTACTTC.

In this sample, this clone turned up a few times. For the CDR3, the DNA is TGTGCCAGCAGAGCCGAGGTTACCGGTGAGGAGCAGTTCTTC. This gives the protein CASRAEVTGEEQFF. This sequence joins TRBV7-2 and TRBJ2-1, with unresolved D. Germline V lookup: CDR1 SGHTA, CDR2 FQGNSA. V was shortened by 6 bases and J by 10 bases, with 19 bases between the two germline ends. This CDR3 comprises 14 residues.

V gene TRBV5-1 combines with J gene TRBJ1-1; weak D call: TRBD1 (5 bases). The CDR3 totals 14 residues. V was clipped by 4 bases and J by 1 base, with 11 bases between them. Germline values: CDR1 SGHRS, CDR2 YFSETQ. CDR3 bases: TGCGCCAGCAGCCCAGCGGGGCCGAACACTGAAGCTTTCTTT. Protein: CASSPAGPNTEAFF.

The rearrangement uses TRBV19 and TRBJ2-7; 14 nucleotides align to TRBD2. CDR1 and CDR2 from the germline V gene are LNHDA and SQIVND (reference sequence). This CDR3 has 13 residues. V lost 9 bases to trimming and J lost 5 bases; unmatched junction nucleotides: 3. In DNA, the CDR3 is TGTGCCAGCGGACTAGCGGGAGGTAACGAGCAGTACTTC. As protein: CASGLAGGNEQYF.

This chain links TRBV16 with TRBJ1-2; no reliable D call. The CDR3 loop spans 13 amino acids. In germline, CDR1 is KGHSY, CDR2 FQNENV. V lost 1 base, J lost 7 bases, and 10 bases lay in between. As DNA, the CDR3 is TGTGCCAGCAGCCAATTTGGAGGGCGTGGCTACACCTTC. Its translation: CASSQFGGRGYTF.

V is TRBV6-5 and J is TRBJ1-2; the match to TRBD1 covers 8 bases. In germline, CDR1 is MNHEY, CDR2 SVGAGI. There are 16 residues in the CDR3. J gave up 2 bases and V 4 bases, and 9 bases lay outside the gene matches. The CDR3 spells CASSSRDRWDNYGYTF. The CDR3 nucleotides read TGTGCCAGCAGTTCCCGGGACAGGTGGGACAACTATGGCTACACCTTC.

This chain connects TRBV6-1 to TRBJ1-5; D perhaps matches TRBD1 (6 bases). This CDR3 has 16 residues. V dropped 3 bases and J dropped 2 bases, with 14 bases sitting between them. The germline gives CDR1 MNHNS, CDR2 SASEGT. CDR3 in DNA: TGTGCCAGCAGTGATCCTTCGGGGGCGGGCAATCAGCCCCAGCATTTT. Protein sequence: CASSDPSGAGNQPQHF.

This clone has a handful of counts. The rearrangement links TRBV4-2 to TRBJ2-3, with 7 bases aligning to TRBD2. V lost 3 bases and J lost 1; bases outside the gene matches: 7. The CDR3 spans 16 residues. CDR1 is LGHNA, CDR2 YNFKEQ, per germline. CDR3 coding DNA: TGTGCCAGCAGCCAGGTCTGGAGCGGGGGCACAGATACGCAGTATTTT. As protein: CASSQVWSGGTDTQYF.

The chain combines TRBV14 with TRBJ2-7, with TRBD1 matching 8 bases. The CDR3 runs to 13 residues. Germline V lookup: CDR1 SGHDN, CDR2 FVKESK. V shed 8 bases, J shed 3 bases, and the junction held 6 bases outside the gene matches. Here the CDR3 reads CASGRQGNYEQYF. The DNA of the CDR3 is TGTGCCAGCGGCAGACAGGGGAACTACGAGCAGTACTTC.

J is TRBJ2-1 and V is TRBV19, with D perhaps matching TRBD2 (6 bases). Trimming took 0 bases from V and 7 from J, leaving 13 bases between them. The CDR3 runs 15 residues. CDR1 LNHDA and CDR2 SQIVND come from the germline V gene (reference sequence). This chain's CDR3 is CASSIDGGTGNEQFF. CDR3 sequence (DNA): TGTGCCAGTAGTATAGATGGGGGGACGGGAAATGAGCAGTTCTTC.

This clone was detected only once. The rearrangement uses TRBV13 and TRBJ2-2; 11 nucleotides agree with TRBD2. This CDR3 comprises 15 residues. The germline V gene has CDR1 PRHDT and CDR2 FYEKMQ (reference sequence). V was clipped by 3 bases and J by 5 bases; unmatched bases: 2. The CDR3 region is CASSFLAGGTGELFF. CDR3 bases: TGTGCCAGCAGCTTCCTAGCGGGAGGTACCGGGGAGCTGTTTTTT.